This T cell receptor (beta chain) was captured by sequencing in a study of a mutant IDH1 vaccine in newly diagnosed glioma. The overall study: Initiation of the vaccine course occurred 4-6 weeks after radiotherapy alone, or alongside temozolomide cycles. Pretreatment consisted of radiotherapy, temozolomide, or both, with most receiving both. Study-level findings and limits: Seemingly, top peripheral T cell clonotype changes bore no relation to pseudoprogression.

Comments on this clone: Its cognate antigen is unknown.

V lost 4 bases, J lost 2 bases, and 3 bases stayed unmatched. CDR3 length equals 17 residues. Per the germline V gene, CDR1 is ENHRY and CDR2 is SYGVKD. Time point noted: week 35, safety follow-up. Every vaccine dose comprised 300 ug of mutant IDH1 20-mer peptide plus topical imiquimod. Donors harbored newly found WHO grade 3 or 4 IDH1-mutant, ATRX-lost astrocytomas. Clones were sequenced by immunoSEQ multiplex PCR, and TCRdb holds only the in-frame ones, with some missing. This table holds tens of thousands of clones, 85% to 90% found once. Sequences were derived from PBMCs, sampled from a glioma patient whose treatment included an IDH1 peptide vaccine. The sequence was collected from a man aged 35 to 55 with glioma. The chain links TRBV10-3 to TRBJ2-2; 14 bases align to TRBD2. The CDR3 sequence is CAISGTSGGSNTGELFF. The CDR3 DNA follows: TGTGCCATCAGTGGGACTAGCGGGGGGTCAAACACCGGGGAGCTGTTTTTT.